This record concerns one T cell receptor (beta chain) sequence. This entry comes from a study of T cell changes during pregnancy in multiple sclerosis. V gave up 5 bases and J gave up 6 bases, with 13 bases separating them. This CDR3 contains 13 residues. CDR1 and CDR2 from the germline V gene are MDHEN and SYDVKM. The protocol was immunoSEQ multiplex PCR, while the TCRdb copy is restricted to in-frame clones and leaves out a portion. The sample lists 65,000 to 90,000 clones; approximately 91% were seen once. This TCR was sampled from a female donor with multiple sclerosis, enrolled in a pregnancy study. Sequencing was performed on peripheral blood, taken in the first trimester of pregnancy. The gene calls are TRBV28 and TRBJ1-2; no clear D gene. The CDR3 sequence: CASSLRIVDGYTF. The CDR3 region has the DNA TGTGCCAGCAGTCTGAGGATAGTTGATGGCTACACCTTC.